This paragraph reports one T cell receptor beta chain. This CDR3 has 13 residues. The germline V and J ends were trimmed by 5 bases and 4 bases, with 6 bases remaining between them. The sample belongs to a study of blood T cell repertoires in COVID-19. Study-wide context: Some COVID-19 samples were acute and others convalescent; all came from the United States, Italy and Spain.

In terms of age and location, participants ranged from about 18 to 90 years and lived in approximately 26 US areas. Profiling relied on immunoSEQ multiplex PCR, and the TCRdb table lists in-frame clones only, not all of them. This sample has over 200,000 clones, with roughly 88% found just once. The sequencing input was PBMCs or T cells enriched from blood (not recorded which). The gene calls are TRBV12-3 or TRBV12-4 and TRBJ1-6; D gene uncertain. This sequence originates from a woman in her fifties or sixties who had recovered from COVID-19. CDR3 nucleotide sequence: TGTGCCAGCAGTCGAGGGTATAATTCACCCCTCCACTTT. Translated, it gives CASSRGYNSPLHF.